The 27 T cell receptor beta chains reported below all come from one sample, sequenced in a study of shared clonotypes between healthy human individuals. Some clones are missing from TCRdb's copy, which holds only in-frame ones; the method was immunoSEQ multiplex PCR. In the table there are 2 million to 2.5 million clones, more than 85% of which are singletons. The sequenced sample consisted of naive CD4+ T cells from PBMCs. Subset specified: CD45RA+ positively selected. The receptor source for this set is a man aged 18 to 30 in good health. Some clones in this sample may be carry-over from other donors' samples.

The rearrangement uses TRBV18 and TRBJ2-5; TRBD2 is a possible D gene (6 bases). The germline V gene has CDR1 KGHSH and CDR2 LQKENI. The CDR3 is 13 amino acids. With 2 bases removed from V and 5 bases from J, the gap between germline ends came to 9 bases. DNA for the CDR3: TGTGCCAGCTCACCAAAGGGAGGTGAGACCCAGTACTTC. It translates to CASSPKGGETQYF.

In the case of this clone: The sample has other DNA sequences that encode this CDR3 too. The chain employs TRBV5-4 and TRBJ1-3; no firm D call. CDR3 size: 12 residues. Trimming left V 0 bases short and J 5 bases short, with 3 bases between. Germline V gene sequence: CDR1 SGHNT, CDR2 YYREEE (reference sequence). CDR3 residues: CASSLDRNTIYF. CDR3 DNA: TGTGCCAGCAGCTTGGACAGAAACACCATATATTTT.

The chain joins TRBV7-9 to TRBJ2-1; TRBD1 might be the D (5 bases). Trimming removed 5 bases from V and 0 bases from J, with 11 bases in between. Germline V lookup: CDR1 SEHNR, CDR2 FQNEAQ (reference sequence). The CDR3 has 15 amino acids. CDR3 protein: CASSRRQSSYNEQFF. The CDR3, as DNA: TGTGCCAGCAGCCGAAGACAGAGCTCCTACAATGAGCAGTTCTTC.

The chain couples TRBV5-4 to TRBJ2-3; 14 bases agree with TRBD2. From germline, CDR1 is SGHNT and CDR2 YYREEE (reference sequence). The CDR3 is 18 amino acids. V lost 0 bases, J lost 5 bases, and 8 bases stayed unmatched. DNA for the CDR3: TGTGCCAGCAGCTTGGGGGGGACTAGCGGGAGTATTATAGATACGCAGTATTTT. Translating it yields CASSLGGTSGSIIDTQYF.

The J gene is TRBJ2-3, the V gene TRBV6-5; no definite D call. V was trimmed by 5 bases and J by 5 bases, leaving 14 bases between them. CDR1 is MNHEY, CDR2 SVGAGI, per germline. The CDR3 sequence is 14 residues long. The CDR3: CASSADKARDTQYF. The CDR3 DNA follows: TGTGCCAGCAGTGCAGACAAGGCCCGAGATACGCAGTATTTT.

This chain connects TRBV10-3 to TRBJ2-1; 8 bases align to TRBD1. V shed 11 bases and J 7 bases; nucleotides not matched to a gene: 7. CDR3 length: 12 residues. Germline V lookup: CDR1 ENHRY, CDR2 SYGVKD. The CDR3 nucleotides are TGTGCCGTCGACAGGGGTGGAAATGAGCAGTTCTTC. Translating it yields CAVDRGGNEQFF.

V is TRBV5-1 and J is TRBJ2-2, with 8 nucleotides matching TRBD2. Germline V gene sequence: CDR1 SGHRS, CDR2 YFSETQ. Trimming at V came to 0 bases and at J to 6 bases, leaving 4 bases not matched to a gene. The CDR3 covers 15 residues. The CDR3 coding sequence is TGCGCCAGCAGCTTGGAGGTTAGCGGGGCCGGGGAGCTGTTTTTT. Translated, it gives CASSLEVSGAGELFF.

V and J are TRBV9 and TRBJ1-3; the D gene is possibly TRBD1 (6 bases). The ends were cut back, 0 bases at V and 0 bases at J, with 10 bases in the middle. Germline CDR1 SGDLS, CDR2 YYNGEE. The CDR3 spans 16 residues. The CDR3 DNA reads as TGTGCCAGCAGCGTAGGCAGGGGACCCTCTGGAAACACCATATATTTT. It encodes CASSVGRGPSGNTIYF. Based on the CDR3 plus reference TRBV9 and TRBJ1-3, the full variable domain is DSGVTQTPKHLITATGQRVTLRCSPRSGDLSVYWYQQSLDQGLQFLIQYYNGEERAKGNILERFSAQQFPDLHSELNLSSLELGDSALYFCASSVGRGPSGNTIYFGEGSWLTVV.

The chain carries TRBV19 and TRBJ2-5; D perhaps matches TRBD2 (7 bases). Per germline, CDR1 LNHDA and CDR2 SQIVND (reference sequence). The V end lost 6 bases, the J end lost 5 bases, and 19 bases lay between the germline ends. This CDR3 spans 15 amino acids. The CDR3 loop reads CASSGGGGREETQYF. The DNA for the CDR3 is TGTGCCAGTAGCGGAGGGGGGGGCCGGGAGGAGACCCAGTACTTC. Complete variable domain (other parts from reference TRBV19 and TRBJ2-5): DGGITQSPKYLFRKEGQNVTLSCEQNLNHDAMYWYRQDPGQGLRLIYYSQIVNDFQKGDIAEGYSVSREKKESFPLTVTSAQKNPTAFYLCASSGGGGREETQYFGPGTRLLVL.

With respect to this clone: The sample carries other DNA sequences with the same CDR3. The chain couples TRBV28 to TRBJ2-2; a weak D match, TRBD1 (6 bases). V shed 8 bases and J shed 1 base, with 8 bases lying between them. This CDR3 is built from 13 residues. CDR1 and CDR2 from the germline V gene are MDHEN and SYDVKM. CDR3 nucleotide sequence: TGTGCCAGCCCGGACAGGAACACCGGGGAGCTGTTTTTT. It is translated as CASPDRNTGELFF.

This clone showed up just once. The V call is TRBV11-2, the J call TRBJ2-3, with TRBD2 matching over 8 bases. Germline V lookup: CDR1 SGHAT, CDR2 FQNNGV. The CDR3 totals 15 residues. J was trimmed by 5 bases and V by 4 bases; bases with no gene match: 8. The CDR3 sequence: CASSYGAGERDTQYF. CDR3 sequence (DNA): TGTGCCAGCAGCTACGGAGCGGGAGAGAGAGATACGCAGTATTTT.

Note on this clone: This sample also contains other DNA sequences that code for the same CDR3. The chain carries TRBV28 and TRBJ2-5, with 12 positions matching TRBD2. The CDR3 is made up of 14 amino acids. Germline lookup yields CDR1 MDHEN and CDR2 SYDVKM. V shed 5 bases and J 5 bases; nucleotides not matched to a gene: 3. This chain's CDR3 is CASSLAGGPETQYF. In nucleotides, the CDR3 is TGTGCCAGCAGTCTAGCGGGAGGGCCTGAGACCCAGTACTTC.

The chain carries TRBV2 and TRBJ2-3; no clear D. CDR1 and CDR2 from the germline V gene are SNHLY and FYNNEI. This CDR3 is built from 15 residues. V gave up 7 bases and J gave up 2 bases, with 16 bases separating them. The DNA of the CDR3 is TGTGCCAGCAAAGACGCGTTGGGGTACACAGATACGCAGTATTTT. Its translation is CASKDALGYTDTQYF.

This clone was counted once. The chain combines TRBV27 with TRBJ2-1; D uncertain. CDR1 is MNHEY, CDR2 SMNVEV, per germline (reference sequence). V was cut by 4 bases and J by 0 bases, with 10 bases left in between. The CDR3 is 15 residues long. CDR3 residues: CASSYQHGSYNEQFF. The CDR3 DNA reads as TGTGCCAGCAGTTACCAACACGGCTCCTACAATGAGCAGTTCTTC.

The count of this clone is one. This chain uses TRBV5-1 with TRBJ2-7; tentatively, D is TRBD1 or TRBD2 (7 bases each). CDR1 is SGHRS, CDR2 YFSETQ, per germline. The CDR3 runs 15 residues. V lost 4 bases to trimming and J lost 7 bases, with 21 bases between them. In DNA form, the CDR3 reads TGCGCCAGCAGCCCTGGGGAGGGGGCAGGAGGGGAGCAGTACTTC. Translating it yields CASSPGEGAGGEQYF.

This clone has just one count. This chain links TRBV27 with TRBJ2-7; 7 bases agree with TRBD1. Per germline, CDR1 MNHEY and CDR2 SMNVEV (reference sequence). This CDR3 region has 15 residues. The V segment lost 5 bases and the J segment 7 bases; nucleotides outside the gene matches: 14. For the CDR3, the DNA is TGTGCCAGCAGTACCCTAACAGGGGCCATTAAGGAGCAGTACTTC. It encodes CASSTLTGAIKEQYF.

V gene TRBV7-6 combines with J gene TRBJ2-3; D is possibly TRBD2 (8 bases). The germline gives CDR1 SGHVS, CDR2 FNYEAQ. CDR3 length: 19 amino acids. Trimming stripped 2 bases from V and 6 bases from J, with 27 bases between. CDR3 coding DNA: TGTGCCAGCAGCTTAAGGGGGCAGGCGGGAGGCCCCCACGGCGATACGCAGTATTTT. Translation gives CASSLRGQAGGPHGDTQYF.

V gene TRBV10-1 combines with J gene TRBJ2-3; either TRBD1 or TRBD2 may fit D (5 bases each). This CDR3 region has 16 residues. The germline V gene has CDR1 WNHNN and CDR2 SYGVQD (reference sequence). V shed 5 bases and J shed 5 bases, with 20 bases lying between them. The CDR3 DNA is TGCGCCAGCAGTCCGGGACCTCGAGGGTCCGGAGATACGCAGTATTTT. Protein: CASSPGPRGSGDTQYF.

The rearrangement joins TRBV6-4 to TRBJ1-2; D is uncertain. This CDR3 is 11 amino acids long. The germline gives CDR1 MRHNA, CDR2 SNTAGT. V gave up 10 bases and J gave up 4 bases, with 10 bases separating them. Here the CDR3 DNA reads TGTGCCACCTCGACTTTCTATGGCTACACCTTC. Its translation: CATSTFYGYTF.

The rearrangement uses TRBV28 and TRBJ1-2; D call uncertain. This CDR3 spans 14 amino acids. V dropped 2 bases and J dropped 4 bases, with 11 bases sitting between them. The germline CDR1 and CDR2 sequences are MDHEN and SYDVKM. CDR3 sequence reads: CASSLVWGSYGYTF. The CDR3 nucleotides read TGTGCCAGCAGTTTAGTCTGGGGATCCTATGGCTACACCTTC.

The rearrangement uses TRBV6-4 and TRBJ1-2; 8 bases align to TRBD1. J lost 6 bases, V lost 5 bases, and 8 bases had no gene match. CDR1 is MRHNA and CDR2 is SNTAGT in the germline V gene. CDR3 length: 14 amino acids. The CDR3 spells CASSYRQGSDGYTF. CDR3 sequence (DNA): TGTGCCAGCAGTTACCGACAGGGGTCGGATGGCTACACCTTC.

The chain uses TRBV27 and TRBJ2-7, with TRBD1 matching over 7 bases. CDR1 MNHEY and CDR2 SMNVEV come from the germline V gene (reference sequence). Trimming at V came to 4 bases and at J to 0 bases, leaving 3 bases not matched to a gene. This CDR3 spans 14 amino acids. CDR3 in amino acids: CASSYRGSSYEQYF. The CDR3, as DNA: TGTGCCAGCAGTTACAGGGGAAGCTCCTACGAGCAGTACTTC.

This sequence joins TRBV5-1 and TRBJ2-3, with D uncertain. Trimming took 4 bases from V and 3 from J, leaving 12 bases between them. CDR3 size: 14 residues. CDR1 and CDR2 (germline): SGHRS, YFSETQ. The CDR3 here is CASSPRLVTDTQYF. CDR3 nucleotide sequence: TGCGCCAGCAGCCCCCGGCTAGTTACAGATACGCAGTATTTT.

The chain has TRBV28 and TRBJ1-3, with a weak D call TRBD1 (5 bases). Germline values: CDR1 MDHEN, CDR2 SYDVKM. V lost 3 bases and J 0 bases, leaving 6 bases between the germline ends. The CDR3 loop spans 14 amino acids. CDR3 sequence reads: CASSLGLSGNTIYF. The CDR3, as DNA: TGTGCCAGCAGTTTGGGACTCTCTGGAAACACCATATATTTT.

The gene calls are TRBV4-2 and TRBJ2-1; D perhaps matches TRBD2 (6 bases). From germline, CDR1 is LGHNA and CDR2 YNFKEQ. This CDR3 is built from 16 residues. With 0 bases removed from V and 6 bases from J, the gap between germline ends came to 15 bases. In DNA form, the CDR3 reads TGTGCCAGCAGCCAAGATTTAGCGGATTGGGGCAATGAGCAGTTCTTC. Encoded protein: CASSQDLADWGNEQFF.

The chain links TRBV30 to TRBJ2-1; 11 nucleotides align to TRBD2. The V and J ends lost 4 bases and 15 bases, in that order; junction bases with no gene match: 17. The CDR3 consists of 15 residues. Germline CDR1 is GTSNPN and CDR2 is SVGIG (reference sequence). CDR3 nucleotides: TGTGCCTGGAAAACTAGCGGGAGTCAGACTCGGGGTCCGTTCTTC. This gives the protein CAWKTSGSQTRGPFF.

V and J are TRBV7-9 and TRBJ2-7, with 7 bases identical to TRBD1. The germline gives CDR1 SEHNR, CDR2 FQNEAQ (reference sequence). V trimming: 4 bases; J trimming: 3 bases; junction bases outside the gene matches: 6. The CDR3 extends over 14 amino acids. CDR3 protein: CASSYRDSYYEQYF. CDR3 coding DNA: TGTGCCAGCAGCTACCGGGACAGCTACTACGAGCAGTACTTC.